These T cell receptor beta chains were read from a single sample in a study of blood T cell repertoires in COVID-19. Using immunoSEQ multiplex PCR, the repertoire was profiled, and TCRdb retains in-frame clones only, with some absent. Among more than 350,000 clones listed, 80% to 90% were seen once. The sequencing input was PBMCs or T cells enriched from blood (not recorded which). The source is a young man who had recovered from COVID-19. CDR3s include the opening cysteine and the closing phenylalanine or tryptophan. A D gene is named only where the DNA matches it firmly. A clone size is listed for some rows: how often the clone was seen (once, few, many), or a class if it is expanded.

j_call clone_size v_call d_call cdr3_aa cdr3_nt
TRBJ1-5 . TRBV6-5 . CASSRIANQPQHF TGTGCCAGCAGTCGCATAGCAAATCAGCCCCAGCATTTT
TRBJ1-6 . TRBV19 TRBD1 CASSTGTGNSPLHF TGTGCCAGTAGCACCGGGACAGGGAATTCACCCCTCCACTTT
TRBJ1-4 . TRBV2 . CATLKGITNEKLFF TGTGCCACTCTAAAGGGGATTACTAATGAAAAACTGTTTTTT
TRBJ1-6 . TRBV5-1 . CASSVERGSSPLHF TGCGCCAGCAGCGTGGAACGGGGGAGTTCACCCCTCCACTTT
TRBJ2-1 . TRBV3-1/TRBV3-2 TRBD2 CASSRGLAGGPEQFF TGTGCCAGCAGCCGGGGACTAGCGGGGGGGCCCGAGCAGTTCTTC
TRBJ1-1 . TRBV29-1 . CSAAQGEAFF TGCAGCGCAGCACAGGGTGAAGCTTTCTTT
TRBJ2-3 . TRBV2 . CASTGDTDTQYF TGTGCCAGCACCGGGGACACAGATACGCAGTATTTT
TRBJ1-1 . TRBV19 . CASTPSGRGTEAFF TGTGCCAGTACCCCTAGTGGCCGGGGAACTGAAGCTTTCTTT
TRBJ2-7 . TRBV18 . CASSPPGWAYEQYF TGTGCCAGCTCACCGCCGGGGTGGGCCTACGAGCAGTACTTC
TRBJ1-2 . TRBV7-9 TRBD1 CASSLGQGSGYTF TGTGCCAGCAGCTTAGGACAGGGCTCTGGCTACACCTTC
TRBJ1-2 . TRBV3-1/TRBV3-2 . CASSPSGFDRSGYTF TGTGCCAGCAGCCCGTCAGGATTCGACAGAAGTGGCTACACCTTC
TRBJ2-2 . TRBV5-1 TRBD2 CASSGGAGGPGELFF TGCGCCAGCAGCGGTGGCGCGGGGGGCCCCGGGGAGCTGTTTTTT
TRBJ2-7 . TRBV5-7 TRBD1 CASILDRRPYEQYF TGTGCCAGCATACTGGACAGGAGACCCTACGAGCAGTACTTC
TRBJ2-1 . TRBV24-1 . CATSDPNRDGEQFF TGTGCCACCAGTGATCCTAACAGGGACGGTGAGCAGTTCTTC
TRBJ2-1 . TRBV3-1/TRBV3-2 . CASSARDEQFF TGTGCCAGCAGCGCCAGGGATGAGCAGTTCTTC
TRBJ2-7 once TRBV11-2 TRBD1 CASSLRSQGVSEQYF TGTGCCAGCAGCTTAAGGAGTCAGGGGGTAAGCGAGCAGTACTTC
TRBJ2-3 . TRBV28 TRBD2 CASSYSGRSGQYF TGTGCCAGCAGTTACAGCGGGAGATCAGGGCAGTATTTT
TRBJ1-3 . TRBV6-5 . CASSRHGRGNTIYF TGTGCCAGCAGTCGACACGGTAGAGGAAACACCATATATTTT
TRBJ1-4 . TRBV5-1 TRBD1 CASSWTGTTNEKLFF TGCGCCAGCAGCTGGACAGGGACAACTAATGAAAAACTGTTTTTT
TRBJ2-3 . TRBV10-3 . CAASSKPGDSTDTQYF TGTGCCGCATCTTCAAAACCGGGGGATAGCACAGATACGCAGTATTTT
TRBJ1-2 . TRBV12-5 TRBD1 CASGFSTGGPYGYTF TGTGCTAGTGGTTTCTCGACAGGGGGACCCTACGGCTACACCTTC
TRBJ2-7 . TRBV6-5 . CASRPPAGKSHEQYF TGTGCCAGCCGCCCCCCGGCAGGGAAATCCCACGAGCAGTACTTC
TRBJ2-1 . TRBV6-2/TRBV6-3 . CASSLSAGSFYNEQFF TGTGCCAGCAGCCTCAGCGCGGGGTCGTTTTACAATGAGCAGTTCTTC